The 21 T cell receptor beta chains listed next were all sequenced from one sample in a study of OX40 agonist ivuxolimab in advanced cancers. Here immunoSEQ multiplex PCR was the method, and the copy in TCRdb shows in-frame clones only, minus some. The sample records 85,000 to 100,000 clones, 85% to 90% being singletons. Source: CD4+ or CD8+ T cells sorted from blood, taken in a trial of the OX40 agonist ivuxolimab. The receptors were gathered from an adult with an advanced solid tumor such as melanoma, head and neck, liver or kidney cancer.

This clone was counted only a few times. The rearrangement uses TRBV9 and TRBJ2-3; D not resolved. CDR1 and CDR2 (germline): SGDLS, YYNGEE. The V and J ends lost 4 bases and 1 base respectively, with 10 bases between them. The CDR3 extends over 14 amino acids. CDR3: CASSFRSRTDTQYF. CDR3 sequence (DNA): TGTGCCAGCAGCTTCCGATCTCGCACAGATACGCAGTATTTT.

This clone showed up just a few times. The gene calls are TRBV6-6 and TRBJ1-3; no clear D gene. Germline values: CDR1 MNHNY, CDR2 SVGAGI (reference sequence). Trimming removed 6 bases at V and 0 bases at J, with 15 bases between. This CDR3 region has 16 residues. CDR3 protein: CASSPVTGRSGNTIYF. CDR3 DNA sequence: TGTGCCAGCAGCCCGGTTACCGGACGCTCTGGAAACACCATATATTTT.

The chain employs TRBV27 and TRBJ2-5; 9 positions match TRBD2. Germline V gene data show CDR1 as MNHEY and CDR2 as SMNVEV (reference sequence). The trim removed 3 bases at V and 5 bases at J, leaving 13 bases unmatched. This CDR3 has 17 residues. CDR3 coding DNA: TGTGCCAGCAGTTTTTTTGGTAGCGGGGGCCCGGGGGAGACCCAGTACTTC. It codes for CASSFFGSGGPGETQYF.

The chain has TRBV6-5 and TRBJ1-4; 9 bases fit TRBD1. Germline lookup yields CDR1 MNHEY and CDR2 SVGAGI. CDR3 length equals 16 residues. V was pared by 2 bases and J by 5 bases, with 6 bases of the junction left unmatched. The CDR3 is CASSYRLQGANEKLFF. The CDR3 bases are TGTGCCAGCAGTTACCGACTACAGGGGGCGAATGAAAAACTGTTTTTT.

CDR3 nucleotide sequence: TGTGCCAGCAGCGTATCTAGCGGGAGTGGAGAGACCCAGTACTTC. Amino acids: CASSVSSGSGETQYF. The chain has TRBV9 and TRBJ2-5, with 10 positions matching TRBD2. The CDR3 loop spans 15 amino acids. V was pared by 1 base and J by 4 bases, with 4 bases of the junction left unmatched. The germline V gene encodes CDR1 SGDLS and CDR2 YYNGEE. Using reference TRBV9 and TRBJ2-5 for the parts outside the CDR3, the full variable domain is DSGVTQTPKHLITATGQRVTLRCSPRSGDLSVYWYQQSLDQGLQFLIQYYNGEERAKGNILERFSAQQFPDLHSELNLSSLELGDSALYFCASSVSSGSGETQYFGPGTRLLVL.

V is TRBV5-6 and J is TRBJ2-3; possibly TRBD2 for D (5 bases). Germline CDR1 SGHDT, CDR2 YYEEEE. Trimming pared 1 base from V and 3 bases from J, leaving 6 bases between. This CDR3 spans 13 amino acids. CDR3 sequence reads: CASSLTRTDTQYF. CDR3 nucleotides: TGTGCCAGCAGCTTGACTAGGACAGATACGCAGTATTTT.

The genes are TRBV5-4 and TRBJ1-4; 7 bases match TRBD1. The length of the CDR3 is 14 residues. Germline CDR1 is SGHNT and CDR2 is YYREEE (reference sequence). The trim removed 3 bases at V and 8 bases at J, leaving 7 bases unmatched. The CDR3 DNA sequence: TGTGCCAGCAGCTCGGGACAGCAGCCGGAAAAACTGTTTTTT. Its translation: CASSSGQQPEKLFF.

The chain has TRBV28 and TRBJ1-1; 9 bases agree with TRBD1. This CDR3 has 16 amino acids. The V and J ends lost 6 bases and 0 bases, in that order; junction bases with no gene match: 8. From germline, CDR1 is MDHEN and CDR2 SYDVKM. DNA of the CDR3: TGTGCCAGCAGCCGCAACAGGGGGCCCTTGAACACTGAAGCTTTCTTT. Amino acid sequence: CASSRNRGPLNTEAFF.

V and J are TRBV7-2 and TRBJ1-3, with no clear D. Between the trimmed V and J ends, which lost 5 bases and 0 bases, there was a span of 11 bases. Germline CDR1 is SGHTA and CDR2 is FQGNSA. The CDR3 covers 15 residues. The CDR3 protein is CASSQQVHSGNTIYF. CDR3 DNA: TGTGCCAGCAGCCAACAAGTCCACTCTGGAAACACCATATATTTT.

The gene calls are TRBV4-2 and TRBJ1-4; no reliable D call. Trimming removed 2 bases at V and 5 bases at J, with 12 bases between. The CDR3 has 15 residues. The germline gives CDR1 LGHNA, CDR2 YNFKEQ. The CDR3 protein is CASSQNNGVNEKLFF. CDR3 DNA: TGTGCCAGCAGCCAAAATAACGGCGTCAATGAAAAACTGTTTTTT.

This clone has just a few counts. The chain links TRBV9 to TRBJ2-4, with D possibly TRBD2 on 6 matching bases. V lost 4 bases and J 0 bases, leaving 17 bases between the germline ends. CDR1 is SGDLS, CDR2 YYNGEE, per germline. The CDR3 runs 17 residues. The CDR3 sequence is CASSPRDSRLAKNIQYF. CDR3 nucleotide sequence: TGTGCCAGCAGCCCTCGGGACTCCCGGCTAGCCAAAAACATTCAGTACTTC.

The chain recombines TRBV4-1 with TRBJ2-3, with 7 bases lining up with TRBD1. The CDR3 totals 13 residues. V shed 0 bases, J shed 10 bases, and the junction held 4 bases outside the gene matches. Germline V gene data show CDR1 as MGHRA and CDR2 as YSYEKL. CDR3: CASSQDYRGPQYF. CDR3 DNA: TGCGCCAGCAGCCAAGATTATAGGGGGCCGCAGTATTTT.

The chain combines TRBV9 with TRBJ1-1; D is possibly TRBD1 (5 bases). CDR1 SGDLS and CDR2 YYNGEE come from the germline V gene. The V gene lost 3 bases and the J gene lost 9 bases, with 18 bases spanning the gap. CDR3 length: 14 amino acids. CDR3 loop: CASSAQNLQGKAFF. CDR3 DNA: TGTGCCAGCAGCGCCCAAAACCTCCAGGGTAAAGCTTTCTTT.

The chain is built from TRBV6-1 and TRBJ2-1; 10 bases align to TRBD1. The CDR3 contains 14 residues. The germline V gene encodes CDR1 MNHNS and CDR2 SASEGT. The trim removed 7 bases at V and 4 bases at J, leaving 4 bases unmatched. The CDR3 reads CASIRQGAYNEQFF. CDR3 coding DNA: TGTGCCAGCATTCGACAGGGGGCTTACAATGAGCAGTTCTTC.

J is TRBJ2-3 and V is TRBV7-2; the D is unclear. Trimming removed 5 bases at V and 2 bases at J, with 8 bases between. The CDR3 is made up of 13 amino acids. Germline V gives CDR1 SGHTA, CDR2 FQGNSA. CDR3 region: CASSQLYTDTQYF. CDR3 DNA sequence: TGTGCCAGCAGCCAATTATACACAGATACGCAGTATTTT. Drawing the rest from reference TRBV7-2 and TRBJ2-3, the complete variable domain is GAGVSQSPSNKVTEKGKDVELRCDPISGHTALYWYRQSLGQGLEFLIYFQGNSAPDKSGLPSDRFSAERTGGSVSTLTIQRTQQEDSAVYLCASSQLYTDTQYFGPGTRLTVL.

The chain is built from TRBV9 and TRBJ2-6; 7 positions match TRBD1. Per the germline V gene, CDR1 is SGDLS and CDR2 is YYNGEE. There are 18 residues in the CDR3. Trimming at V came to 4 bases and at J to 1 base, leaving 11 bases not matched to a gene. Here the CDR3 reads CASSTRQGTLSGANVLTF. In nucleotides, the CDR3 is TGTGCCAGCAGCACCCGACAGGGAACACTATCTGGGGCCAACGTCCTGACTTTC.

The rearrangement links TRBV7-9 to TRBJ1-5, with 7 bases fitting TRBD1. V lost 1 base to trimming and J lost 2 bases; unmatched junction nucleotides: 5. This CDR3 has 16 amino acids. Germline V lookup: CDR1 SEHNR, CDR2 FQNEAQ (reference sequence). The CDR3 DNA reads as TGTGCCAGCAGCTTAGTTACCGGGACAGGCAATCAGCCCCAGCATTTT. It encodes CASSLVTGTGNQPQHF.

The rearrangement uses TRBV11-2 and TRBJ2-5; a possible D gene is TRBD2 (6 bases). Between the trimmed V and J ends, which lost 0 bases and 6 bases, there was a span of 14 bases. CDR1 and CDR2 (germline): SGHAT, FQNNGV. This CDR3 is built from 15 residues. The CDR3 is CASSLEGEGRKTQYF. In nucleotides, the CDR3 is TGTGCCAGCAGCTTAGAGGGGGAAGGGAGGAAGACCCAGTACTTC.

This chain connects TRBV14 to TRBJ2-7, with unresolved D. The CDR3 is made up of 14 amino acids. The germline V and J ends were trimmed by 4 bases and 6 bases, with 16 bases remaining between them. Germline V gene lookup returns CDR1 SGHDN and CDR2 FVKESK. The CDR3 protein is CASSRWAARGEQYF. The CDR3 nucleotides read TGTGCCAGCAGCCGTTGGGCAGCCCGAGGCGAGCAGTACTTC.

This sequence joins TRBV4-3 and TRBJ2-6; unclear D gene. Per the germline V gene, CDR1 is LGHNA and CDR2 is YSLEER. The CDR3 totals 15 residues. V lost 1 base and J 0 bases, leaving 4 bases between the germline ends. DNA of the CDR3: TGCGCCAGCAGCCAAGCCCGCTCTGGGGCCAACGTCCTGACTTTC. It specifies CASSQARSGANVLTF.

V usage is TRBV13 and J usage is TRBJ1-2, with D hard to call. Germline assignment: CDR1 PRHDT and CDR2 FYEKMQ (reference sequence). The CDR3 has 15 amino acids. Trimming removed 0 bases at V and 4 bases at J, with 12 bases between. CDR3 region: CASSLGLKGPYGYTF. In nucleotides, the CDR3 is TGTGCCAGCAGCTTAGGCCTAAAGGGTCCCTATGGCTACACCTTC.